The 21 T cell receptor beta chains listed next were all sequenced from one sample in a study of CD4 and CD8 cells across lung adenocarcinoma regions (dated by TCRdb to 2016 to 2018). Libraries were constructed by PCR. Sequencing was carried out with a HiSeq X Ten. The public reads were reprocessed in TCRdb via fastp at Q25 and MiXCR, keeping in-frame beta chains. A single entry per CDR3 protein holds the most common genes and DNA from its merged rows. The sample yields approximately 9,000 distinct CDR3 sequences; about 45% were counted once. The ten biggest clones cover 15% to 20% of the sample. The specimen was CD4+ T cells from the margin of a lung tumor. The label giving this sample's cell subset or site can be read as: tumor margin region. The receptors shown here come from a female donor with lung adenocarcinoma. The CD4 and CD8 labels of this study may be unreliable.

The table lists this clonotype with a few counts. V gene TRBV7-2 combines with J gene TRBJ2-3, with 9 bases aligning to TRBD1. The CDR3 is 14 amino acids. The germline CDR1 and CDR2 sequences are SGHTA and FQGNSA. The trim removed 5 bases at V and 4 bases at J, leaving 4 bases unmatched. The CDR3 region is CASSLGQGPDTQYF. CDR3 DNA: TGTGCCAGCAGCCTGGGACAGGGCCCAGATACGCAGTATTTT.

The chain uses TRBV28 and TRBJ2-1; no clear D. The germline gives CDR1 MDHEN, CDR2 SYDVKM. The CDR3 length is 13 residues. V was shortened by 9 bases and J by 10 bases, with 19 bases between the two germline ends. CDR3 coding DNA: TGTGCCAGTCATCGGGCAGGCTCCTACGAGCAGTTCTTC. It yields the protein CASHRAGSYEQFF.

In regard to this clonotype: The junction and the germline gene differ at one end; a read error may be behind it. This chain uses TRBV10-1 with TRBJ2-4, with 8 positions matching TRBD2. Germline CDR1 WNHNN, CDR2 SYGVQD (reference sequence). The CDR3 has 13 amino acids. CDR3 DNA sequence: TGCGCCACGGGACTAGGAGCTACAGATATTCAGTATTTC. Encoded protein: CATGLGATDIQYF.

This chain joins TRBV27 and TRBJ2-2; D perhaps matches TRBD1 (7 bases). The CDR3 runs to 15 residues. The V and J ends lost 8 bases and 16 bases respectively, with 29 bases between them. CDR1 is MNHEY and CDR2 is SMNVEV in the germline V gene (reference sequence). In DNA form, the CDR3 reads TGTGCCAGCTCGGTGGAGGGGTCGAACACAGGGGCGCAGTTTTTT. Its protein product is CASSVEGSNTGAQFF.

In DNA, the CDR3 is TGTGCCAGCAGCCTCCAGGGGGCCGACTACGAGCAGTACTTC. Translating gives CASSLQGADYEQYF. The chain combines TRBV11-3 with TRBJ2-1; 8 positions match TRBD1. The DNA matches TRBJ2-7 better at its end, which makes the J call doubtful. The germline gives CDR1 SGHNT, CDR2 YENEEA. The CDR3 is made up of 14 amino acids.

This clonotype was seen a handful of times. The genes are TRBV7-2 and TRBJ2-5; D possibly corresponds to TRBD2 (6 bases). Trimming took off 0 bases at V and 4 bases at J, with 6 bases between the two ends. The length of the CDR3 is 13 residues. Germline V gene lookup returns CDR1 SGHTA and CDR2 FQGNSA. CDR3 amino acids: CASSLAAGETQYF. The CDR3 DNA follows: TGTGCCAGCAGCTTAGCAGCGGGAGAGACCCAGTACTTC.

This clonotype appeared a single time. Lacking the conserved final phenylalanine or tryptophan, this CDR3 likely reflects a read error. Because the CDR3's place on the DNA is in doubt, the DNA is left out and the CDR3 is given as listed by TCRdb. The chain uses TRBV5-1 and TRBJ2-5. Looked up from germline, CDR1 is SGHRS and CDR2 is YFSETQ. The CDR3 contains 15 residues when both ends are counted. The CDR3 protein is CASSLVQAGQESQLL.

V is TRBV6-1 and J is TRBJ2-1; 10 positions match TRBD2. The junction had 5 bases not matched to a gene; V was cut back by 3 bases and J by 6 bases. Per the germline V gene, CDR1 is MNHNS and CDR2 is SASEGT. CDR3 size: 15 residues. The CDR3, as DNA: TGTGCCAGCAGTGATTTGAGCGGGGGGGCCAATGAGCAGTTCTTC. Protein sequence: CASSDLSGGANEQFF.

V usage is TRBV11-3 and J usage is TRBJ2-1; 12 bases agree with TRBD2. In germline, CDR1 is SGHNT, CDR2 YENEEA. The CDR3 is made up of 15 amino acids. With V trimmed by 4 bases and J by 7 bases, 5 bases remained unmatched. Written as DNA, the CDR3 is TGTGCCAGCAGCTCTCGACTAGCGGGAGTGAATGAGCAGTTCTTC. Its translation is CASSSRLAGVNEQFF.

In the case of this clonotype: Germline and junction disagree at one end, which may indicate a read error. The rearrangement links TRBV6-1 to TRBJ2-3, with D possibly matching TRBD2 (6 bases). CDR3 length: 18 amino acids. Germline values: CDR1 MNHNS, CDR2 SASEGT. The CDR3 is CASSERVAGGRDPDTQYF. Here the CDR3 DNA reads TGTGCCAGCAGTGAAAGGGTAGCCGGCGGGCGGGACCCAGATACCCAGTACTTT.

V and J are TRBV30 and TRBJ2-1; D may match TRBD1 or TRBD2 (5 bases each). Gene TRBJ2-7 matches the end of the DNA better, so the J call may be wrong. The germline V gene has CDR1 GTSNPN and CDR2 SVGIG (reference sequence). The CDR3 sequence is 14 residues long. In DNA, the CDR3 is TGTGCCTGGACCACCGGGACGGTTACCTACGAGCAGTACTTC. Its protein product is CAWTTGTVTYEQYF.

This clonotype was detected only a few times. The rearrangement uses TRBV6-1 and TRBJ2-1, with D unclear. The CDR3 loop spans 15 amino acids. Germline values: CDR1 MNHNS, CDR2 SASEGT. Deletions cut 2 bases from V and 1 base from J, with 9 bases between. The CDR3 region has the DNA TGTGCCAGCAGTGAATCGGCTTCTTCCTACAATGAGCAGTTCTTC. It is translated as CASSESASSYNEQFF.

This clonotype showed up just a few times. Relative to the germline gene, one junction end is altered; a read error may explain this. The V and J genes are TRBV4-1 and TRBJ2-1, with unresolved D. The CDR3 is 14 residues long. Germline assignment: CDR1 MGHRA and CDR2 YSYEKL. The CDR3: CASSQGFRNNEQFF. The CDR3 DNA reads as TGCGCCAGCAGCCAAGGGTTCAGGAACAATGAGCAGTTCTTT.

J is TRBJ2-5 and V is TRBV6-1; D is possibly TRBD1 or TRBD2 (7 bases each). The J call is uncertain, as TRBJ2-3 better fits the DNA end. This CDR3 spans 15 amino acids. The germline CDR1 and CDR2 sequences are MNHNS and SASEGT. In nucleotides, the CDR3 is TGTGCCAGGGGGTACGGGGGAGGGGGCGCAGAGACCCAGTATTTT. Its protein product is CARGYGGGGAETQYF.

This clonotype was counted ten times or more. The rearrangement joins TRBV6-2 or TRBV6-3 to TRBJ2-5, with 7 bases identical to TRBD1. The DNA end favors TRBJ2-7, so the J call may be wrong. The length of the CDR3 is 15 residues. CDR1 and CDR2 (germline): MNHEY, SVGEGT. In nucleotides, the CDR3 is TGTGCCAGCAGTTACTCAGGGGGCGCAAACCACGAGCAGTACTTC. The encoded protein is CASSYSGGANHEQYF.

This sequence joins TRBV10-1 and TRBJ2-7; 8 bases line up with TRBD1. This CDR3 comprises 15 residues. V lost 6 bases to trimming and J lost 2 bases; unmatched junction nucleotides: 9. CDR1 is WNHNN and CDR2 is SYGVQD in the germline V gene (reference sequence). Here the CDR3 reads CASRDRDRLAYEQYV. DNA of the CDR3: TGCGCCAGCAGAGACCGGGACAGGCTAGCCTACGAGCAGTACGTC.

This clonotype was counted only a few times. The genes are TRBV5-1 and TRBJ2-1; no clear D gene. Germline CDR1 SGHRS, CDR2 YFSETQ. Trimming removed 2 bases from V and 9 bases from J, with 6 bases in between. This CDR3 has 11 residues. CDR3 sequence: CASSLGREQFF. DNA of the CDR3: TGCGCCAGCAGCTTAGGACGTGAGCAGTTCTTC.

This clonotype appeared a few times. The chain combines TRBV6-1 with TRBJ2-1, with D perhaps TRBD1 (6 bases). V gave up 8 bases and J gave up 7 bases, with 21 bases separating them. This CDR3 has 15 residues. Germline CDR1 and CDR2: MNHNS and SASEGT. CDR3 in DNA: TGTGCCAGCCAGCCGATGACAGGTGGAAGGAATGAGCAGTTCTTC. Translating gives CASQPMTGGRNEQFF.

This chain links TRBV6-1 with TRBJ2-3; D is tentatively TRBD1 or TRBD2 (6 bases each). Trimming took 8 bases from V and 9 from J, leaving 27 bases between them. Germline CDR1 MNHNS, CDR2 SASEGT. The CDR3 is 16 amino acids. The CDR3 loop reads CASGGYGGRDQETQYF. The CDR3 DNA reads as TGTGCCAGCGGGGGCTACGGGGGTCGTGACCAAGAGACGCAGTATTTT.

CDR3 in DNA: TGTGCCAGCAGCTTAGAGTTGGGGGTCGTTAACGAGCAGTACTTC. It is translated as CASSLELGVVNEQYF. This chain joins TRBV7-2 and TRBJ2-1; TRBD1 or TRBD2 may be the D gene (5 bases each). The J call is in doubt because the DNA end fits TRBJ2-7 better. The CDR3 has 15 residues. The germline V gene encodes CDR1 SGHTA and CDR2 FQGNSA.

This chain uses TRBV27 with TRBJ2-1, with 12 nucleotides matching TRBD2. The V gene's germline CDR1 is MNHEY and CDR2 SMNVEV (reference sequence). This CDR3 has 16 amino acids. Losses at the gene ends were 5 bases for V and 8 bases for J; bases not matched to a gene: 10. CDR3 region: CASSPTSGRYGDEQFF. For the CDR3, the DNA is TGTGCCAGCAGTCCGACTAGCGGGAGATACGGGGATGAGCAGTTCTTC.